The 32 T cell receptor beta chains below come from one sample, sequenced in a study of cytomegalovirus exposure and HLA in healthy donors. Amplification used 60 Vbeta primers and 13 Jbeta primers. Profiling relied on immunoSEQ multiplex PCR, and the TCRdb table lists in-frame clones only, not all of them. The sample consists of approximately 130,000 clones, 70% to 80% of them appearing once. Material: PBMCs. The receptors originated from a man aged 45 to 65 in good health and CMV-seronegative.

The chain employs TRBV19 and TRBJ2-3; D may be TRBD1 (5 bases). V lost 2 bases and J lost 4, with 16 bases in between. The germline gives CDR1 LNHDA, CDR2 SQIVND (reference sequence). The CDR3 has 16 residues. CDR3 sequence reads: CASSIQGGRAADTQYF. In nucleotides, the CDR3 is TGTGCCAGTAGTATACAGGGTGGCAGAGCTGCAGATACGCAGTATTTT.

The chain carries TRBV18 and TRBJ2-3; TRBD2 matches at 12 bases. The CDR3 is made up of 16 amino acids. Germline trimming cut 4 bases from V and 4 bases from J; bases unmatched to any gene: 6. Germline-derived CDR1 and CDR2 are KGHSH and LQKENI. The CDR3 loop is CASSLRTSGIADTQYF. The CDR3 DNA is TGTGCCAGCTCACTCAGGACTAGCGGGATTGCAGATACGCAGTATTTT.

The chain joins TRBV28 to TRBJ1-2; maybe TRBD1 (6 bases). Germline CDR1 is MDHEN and CDR2 is SYDVKM. V lost 7 bases and J 4 bases, leaving 13 bases between the germline ends. The CDR3 runs to 13 residues. CDR3 coding DNA: TGTGCCAGCACGATACAGGGACCCTATGGCTACACCTTC. It codes for CASTIQGPYGYTF.

The J gene is TRBJ2-1, the V gene TRBV7-8, with 7 bases fitting TRBD2. Germline V gene lookup returns CDR1 SGHVS and CDR2 FQNEAQ. The CDR3 contains 15 residues. V was pared by 2 bases and J by 6 bases, with 7 bases of the junction left unmatched. The CDR3: CASSLRLAEANEQFF. In nucleotides, the CDR3 is TGTGCCAGCAGCTTAAGGCTAGCGGAGGCCAATGAGCAGTTCTTC.

V and J are TRBV6-5 and TRBJ2-7; 7 bases match TRBD1. Germline V gives CDR1 MNHEY, CDR2 SVGAGI. The length of the CDR3 is 14 residues. V was clipped by 6 bases and J by 2 bases; unmatched bases: 7. The CDR3 loop reads CASRLQGDTYEQYF. DNA of the CDR3: TGTGCCAGCAGACTCCAGGGGGACACCTACGAGCAGTACTTC.

The chain couples TRBV15 to TRBJ2-3, with TRBD2 matching over 14 bases. The germline CDR1 and CDR2 sequences are LNHNV and YYDKDF (reference sequence). The length of the CDR3 is 16 residues. J was trimmed by 4 bases and V by 3 bases; bases with no gene match: 3. The CDR3 here is CATSRGLAGVADTQYF. DNA for the CDR3: TGTGCCACCAGCAGGGGACTAGCGGGAGTGGCAGATACGCAGTATTTT.

V gene TRBV20-1 combines with J gene TRBJ2-5, with TRBD1 matching over 8 bases. Germline V gene lookup returns CDR1 DFQATT and CDR2 SNEGSKA (reference sequence). The CDR3 has 11 amino acids. CDR3 sequence (DNA): TGCGGGACAGGATTTTTGGAGACCCAGTACTTC. Protein: CGTGFLETQYF.

J is TRBJ2-1 and V is TRBV15; 8 bases match TRBD1. The CDR3 is 16 amino acids. After removal of 0 bases from V and 8 bases from J, the junction contained 9 bases not matched to a gene. Germline CDR1 reads LNHNV; CDR2 reads YYDKDF (reference sequence). This CDR3 reads CATSRDRGTGVYEQFF. CDR3 bases: TGTGCCACCAGCAGAGATCGAGGGACAGGTGTATATGAGCAGTTCTTC.

This clone was found once. The chain carries TRBV28 and TRBJ1-2; tentative D call: TRBD1 (5 bases). The CDR3 has 13 residues. The V gene's germline CDR1 is MDHEN and CDR2 SYDVKM. The V gene lost 6 bases and the J gene lost 0 bases, with 8 bases spanning the gap. The CDR3 loop is CASSIQANYGYTF. For the CDR3, the DNA is TGTGCCAGCAGCATACAGGCTAACTATGGCTACACCTTC.

This rearrangement joins TRBV28 to TRBJ1-4; 10 bases are a match to TRBD1. Trimming took 6 bases from V and 13 from J; bases not matched to a gene: 14. In germline, CDR1 is MDHEN, CDR2 SYDVKM. This CDR3 is 15 amino acids long. Here the CDR3 DNA reads TGTGCCAGCAGCTCACCCGGGACAGGGGACCCGCGACTGTTTTTT. Protein product: CASSSPGTGDPRLFF.

J is TRBJ2-7 and V is TRBV5-1; possibly TRBD2 for D (6 bases). This CDR3 is 14 amino acids long. The V gene's germline CDR1 is SGHRS and CDR2 YFSETQ. V was pared by 0 bases and J by 3 bases, with 10 bases between. Here the CDR3 reads CASSLGGEDYEQYF. The CDR3 DNA is TGCGCCAGCAGCTTGGGGGGGGAGGACTACGAGCAGTACTTC.

The J gene is TRBJ2-1, the V gene TRBV19; a weak D match, TRBD1 (6 bases). The germline V gene encodes CDR1 LNHDA and CDR2 SQIVND (reference sequence). The CDR3 loop spans 15 amino acids. Trimming took 3 bases from V and 7 from J, leaving 16 bases between them. The CDR3 DNA follows: TGTGCCAGTAGTATTTGGCGCGCAAGGGGGAATGAGCAGTTCTTC. Translated, it gives CASSIWRARGNEQFF. Supplemented by reference TRBV19 and TRBJ2-1, the full variable domain reads DGGITQSPKYLFRKEGQNVTLSCEQNLNHDAMYWYRQDPGQGLRLIYYSQIVNDFQKGDIAEGYSVSREKKESFPLTVTSAQKNPTAFYLCASSIWRARGNEQFFGPGTRLTVL.

The chain employs TRBV27 and TRBJ2-3, with TRBD2 identical over 9 bases. CDR1 is MNHEY, CDR2 SMNVEV, per germline (reference sequence). The CDR3 runs 16 residues. The V gene end was trimmed by 5 bases and the J gene end by 0 bases; junction bases not matched to a gene: 6. CDR3 region: CASSTTTSGSTDTQYF. CDR3 DNA sequence: TGTGCCAGCAGTACCACAACTAGCGGGAGCACAGATACGCAGTATTTT.

The chain carries TRBV5-1 and TRBJ1-2; 7 nucleotides line up with TRBD1. This CDR3 is built from 13 residues. V shed 4 bases, J shed 4 bases, and the junction held 4 bases outside the gene matches. Looked up from germline, CDR1 is SGHRS and CDR2 is YFSETQ. Written as DNA, the CDR3 is TGCGCCAGCAGCCCAGGGACAGCCTATGGCTACACCTTC. Its protein is CASSPGTAYGYTF.

CDR3 bases: TGCGCCAGCAGCTTGTCCGGGGGTGATACGCAGTATTTT. Translated: CASSLSGGDTQYF. This chain uses TRBV5-1 with TRBJ2-3; a weak D match, TRBD2 (6 bases). Germline V gene sequence: CDR1 SGHRS, CDR2 YFSETQ. V lost 1 base to trimming and J lost 6 bases, with 9 bases between them. The CDR3 has 13 residues.

This rearrangement joins TRBV6-1 to TRBJ1-5; TRBD1 might be the D (6 bases). The CDR3 runs to 15 residues. V was pared by 7 bases and J by 0 bases, with 13 bases between. The germline V gene encodes CDR1 MNHNS and CDR2 SASEGT. The DNA for the CDR3 is TGTGCCAGCACTACAGGGTCCTTTAGCAATCAGCCCCAGCATTTT. Its protein product is CASTTGSFSNQPQHF.

The chain combines TRBV7-3 with TRBJ1-5; tentative D call: TRBD1 (6 bases). The V end was cut by 4 bases, the J end by 7 bases, with 14 bases between. The CDR3 sequence is 14 residues long. Germline V gene data show CDR1 as SGHTA and CDR2 as FQGTGA. This chain's CDR3 is CASSSKGERQPQHF. The DNA of the CDR3 is TGTGCCAGCAGCTCGAAGGGGGAGAGGCAGCCCCAGCATTTT.

The J gene is TRBJ1-3, the V gene TRBV5-4, with D hard to call. This CDR3 contains 14 residues. The V and J ends lost 0 bases and 4 bases respectively, with 8 bases between them. Per the germline V gene, CDR1 is SGHNT and CDR2 is YYREEE (reference sequence). The CDR3 is CASSLAGVGNTIYF. The CDR3 DNA reads as TGTGCCAGCAGCTTGGCCGGGGTGGGAAACACCATATATTTT.

This rearrangement joins TRBV4-3 to TRBJ2-3, with a weak D call TRBD1 (6 bases). This CDR3 contains 17 residues. The V gene's germline CDR1 is LGHNA and CDR2 YSLEER. Trimming cost V 2 bases and J 0 bases, with 15 bases left between them. This CDR3 reads CASSQQGSGASTDTQYF. The CDR3 bases are TGCGCCAGCAGCCAACAAGGTTCAGGGGCTAGCACAGATACGCAGTATTTT.

J is TRBJ1-5 and V is TRBV18; tentative D call: TRBD1 (6 bases). This CDR3 is built from 13 residues. Trimming removed 3 bases from V and 4 bases from J, with 7 bases in between. Germline V gives CDR1 KGHSH, CDR2 LQKENI. CDR3 nucleotides: TGTGCCAGCTCACCTGGACAGAATCAGCCCCAGCATTTT. It encodes CASSPGQNQPQHF. The full variable domain, with the rest looked up from reference TRBV18 and TRBJ1-5, is NAGVMQNPRHLVRRRGQEARLRCSPMKGHSHVYWYRQLPEEGLKFMVYLQKENIIDESGMPKERFSAEFPKEGPSILRIQQVVRGDSAAYFCASSPGQNQPQHFGDGTRLSIL.

V usage is TRBV5-4 and J usage is TRBJ2-1, with D perhaps TRBD1 (6 bases). CDR3 length equals 14 residues. V lost 4 bases and J 2 bases, leaving 10 bases between the germline ends. Per the germline V gene, CDR1 is SGHNT and CDR2 is YYREEE (reference sequence). CDR3 sequence reads: CASSRGNTYNEQFF. The CDR3, as DNA: TGTGCCAGCAGCAGGGGGAATACCTACAATGAGCAGTTCTTC.

The chain couples TRBV4-2 to TRBJ1-4; TRBD1 is a possible D gene (5 bases). The V end was cut by 5 bases, the J end by 8 bases, with 18 bases between. The CDR3 contains 15 residues. Germline V gene data show CDR1 as LGHNA and CDR2 as YNFKEQ. CDR3 sequence reads: CASSKGGQGGEKLFF. The DNA for the CDR3 is TGTGCCAGCAGCAAAGGAGGCCAGGGAGGGGAAAAACTGTTTTTT.

The chain uses TRBV7-2 and TRBJ2-1, with 12 bases fitting TRBD2. CDR3 length: 15 amino acids. The J segment lost 6 bases and the V segment lost 5 bases, leaving 5 bases of the junction unmatched. Germline CDR1 SGHTA, CDR2 FQGNSA. The CDR3 bases are TGTGCCAGCAGCCCTACTAGCGGGAGGAGCAATGAGCAGTTCTTC. Its translation is CASSPTSGRSNEQFF. The full variable domain, rest sourced from reference TRBV7-2 and TRBJ2-1, is GAGVSQSPSNKVTEKGKDVELRCDPISGHTALYWYRQSLGQGLEFLIYFQGNSAPDKSGLPSDRFSAERTGGSVSTLTIQRTQQEDSAVYLCASSPTSGRSNEQFFGPGTRLTVL.

This sequence joins TRBV5-4 and TRBJ2-3; 7 bases are shared with TRBD1. Germline V gene sequence: CDR1 SGHNT, CDR2 YYREEE (reference sequence). The CDR3 spans 15 residues. The ends lost 2 bases at V and 4 bases at J; junction bases unmatched: 7. CDR3 bases: TGTGCCAGCAGCTTTCAGACAGGGCCCGCAGATACGCAGTATTTT. This encodes CASSFQTGPADTQYF.

This clone was seen more than once but under ten times. V usage is TRBV7-8 and J usage is TRBJ1-3; D remains unclear. Germline CDR1 reads SGHVS; CDR2 reads FQNEAQ. Trimming left V 5 bases short and J 4 bases short, with 9 bases between. This CDR3 is built from 13 residues. The DNA of the CDR3 is TGTGCCAGCAGCACTAGTCAAGGAAACACCATATATTTT. It translates to CASSTSQGNTIYF.

This clone was seen once. V usage is TRBV7-9 and J usage is TRBJ1-2, with D possibly being TRBD1 (6 bases). The CDR3 sequence is 16 residues long. CDR1 is SEHNR, CDR2 FQNEAQ, per germline (reference sequence). Trimming pared 2 bases from V and 4 bases from J, leaving 17 bases between. The CDR3 sequence: CASSLSGLRDIYGYTF. The DNA of the CDR3 is TGTGCCAGCAGCTTATCAGGACTCCGGGACATCTATGGCTACACCTTC. The whole variable domain, remainder taken from reference TRBV7-9 and TRBJ1-2, is DTGVSQNPRHKITKRGQNVTFRCDPISEHNRLYWYRQTLGQGPEFLTYFQNEAQLEKSRLLSDRFSAERPKGSFSTLEIQRTEQGDSAMYLCASSLSGLRDIYGYTFGSGTRLTVV.

The gene calls are TRBV5-1 and TRBJ2-2; 7 positions match TRBD1. Germline trimming cut 4 bases from V and 3 bases from J; bases unmatched to any gene: 9. CDR3 size: 16 residues. In germline, CDR1 is SGHRS, CDR2 YFSETQ. As DNA, the CDR3 is TGCGCCAGCAGCCCACAGGGACAGCAGGACACCGGGGAGCTGTTTTTT. Translating it yields CASSPQGQQDTGELFF.

This clone came up once. The chain is built from TRBV2 and TRBJ2-7, with D possibly being TRBD2 (6 bases). The V and J ends lost 1 base and 2 bases respectively, with 15 bases between them. Germline lookup yields CDR1 SNHLY and CDR2 FYNNEI. The CDR3 runs 16 residues. CDR3 in amino acids: CASSEEAGGGAYEQYF. The CDR3 coding sequence is TGTGCCAGCAGTGAAGAGGCAGGTGGAGGGGCCTACGAGCAGTACTTC.

The gene calls are TRBV14 and TRBJ2-1, with a possible D match to TRBD2 (6 bases). This CDR3 region has 15 residues. In germline, CDR1 is SGHDN, CDR2 FVKESK. V was pared by 0 bases and J by 4 bases, with 10 bases between. This CDR3 is CASSQDWGEYNEQFF. The CDR3 nucleotides are TGTGCCAGCAGCCAAGACTGGGGGGAATACAATGAGCAGTTCTTC.

The chain joins TRBV28 to TRBJ1-1; TRBD1 agrees at 10 bases. The trim removed 6 bases at V and 1 base at J, leaving 8 bases unmatched. Germline CDR1 reads MDHEN; CDR2 reads SYDVKM. CDR3 length: 16 amino acids. CDR3 sequence reads: CASSKDRGQGNTEAFF. In DNA, the CDR3 is TGTGCCAGCAGCAAAGACAGGGGGCAGGGGAACACTGAAGCTTTCTTT.

For the CDR3, the DNA is TGTGCCAGCAGCCTAGTAGCTGGGGCCAGCACTGAAGCTTTCTTT. Amino acids: CASSLVAGASTEAFF. The chain employs TRBV7-8 and TRBJ1-1, with D perhaps matching TRBD1 (5 bases). Looked up from germline, CDR1 is SGHVS and CDR2 is FQNEAQ. The CDR3 runs 15 residues. The V end was cut by 5 bases, the J end by 4 bases, with 17 bases between.

This clone was observed a few times. In the same sample, other DNA sequences code for this CDR3. CDR3 amino acids: CASSYGTGGKETQYF. The CDR3, as DNA: TGTGCCAGCAGCTATGGGACAGGGGGAAAAGAGACCCAGTACTTC. The chain carries TRBV6-5 and TRBJ2-5; 11 bases are a match to TRBD1. The CDR3 length is 15 residues. J was trimmed by 3 bases and V by 6 bases; bases with no gene match: 6. In germline, CDR1 is MNHEY, CDR2 SVGAGI.